The rows below give T cell receptor beta chains drawn from one sample of a study of blood T cell repertoires in COVID-19. Sequenced by immunoSEQ multiplex PCR; TCRdb stores in-frame clones only, minus some. The sample lists roughly 210,000 clones; around 87% were seen once. The sequenced material came from PBMCs or T cells enriched from blood (not recorded which). These receptors originate from a man in his thirties or forties in a cohort exposed to, infected with or recovered from COVID-19 (not recorded which). Both conserved end residues are part of each CDR3. Each record gives: J gene, V gene, clone size, D gene, CDR3 DNA, CDR3 protein. The D gene is left open where the match is weak. The size of a clone is reported for some rows only, either as once, few or many, or as a class for expanded clones.

j_gene: TRBJ2-7; v_gene: TRBV5-6; abundance: -; d_gene: -; CDR3nt: TGTGCCAGCAGCCTGACTCGCGACGAGCAGTACTTC; CDR3aa: CASSLTRDEQYF
j_gene: TRBJ2-3; v_gene: TRBV6-5; abundance: -; d_gene: TRBD2; CDR3nt: TGTGCCAGCAGTTCCCTACTAGCGGGAGCGTCAGATACGCAGTATTTT; CDR3aa: CASSSLLAGASDTQYF
j_gene: TRBJ2-7; v_gene: TRBV4-3; abundance: once; d_gene: TRBD1; CDR3nt: TGCGCCAGCAGCCAAGTAATGCAGGGGGAGTACGAGCAGTACTTC; CDR3aa: CASSQVMQGEYEQYF
j_gene: TRBJ2-2; v_gene: TRBV5-1; abundance: -; d_gene: -; CDR3nt: TGCGCCAGCAGCTTGGATGGACAGCTAGCCGGGGAGCTGTTTTTT; CDR3aa: CASSLDGQLAGELFF
j_gene: TRBJ1-4; v_gene: TRBV6-5; abundance: -; d_gene: -; CDR3nt: TGTGCCAGCAGTCCGGGACTGAAACTGTTTTTT; CDR3aa: CASSPGLKLFF
j_gene: TRBJ1-4; v_gene: TRBV16; abundance: few; d_gene: -; CDR3nt: TGTGCCAGCAGCCACGAACAGGGCAATGAAAAACTGTTTTTT; CDR3aa: CASSHEQGNEKLFF
j_gene: TRBJ1-6; v_gene: TRBV27; abundance: once; d_gene: -; CDR3nt: TGTGCCAGCAGTACATCTGGAGTGAGCTCCTATAATTCACCCCTCCACTTT; CDR3aa: CASSTSGVSSYNSPLHF
j_gene: TRBJ1-1; v_gene: TRBV3-1/TRBV3-2; abundance: -; d_gene: -; CDR3nt: TGTGCCAGCAGCCAAGGCCGAGGCAGTTATAACACTGAAGCTTTCTTT; CDR3aa: CASSQGRGSYNTEAFF
j_gene: TRBJ2-1; v_gene: TRBV4-3; abundance: -; d_gene: TRBD2; CDR3nt: TGCGCCAGCAGCCAAGATCCTAGCGGGAGGTACAATGAGCAGTTCTTC; CDR3aa: CASSQDPSGRYNEQFF
j_gene: TRBJ1-1; v_gene: TRBV5-6; abundance: -; d_gene: -; CDR3nt: TGTGCCAGCACCTTGGGGCCAGTTAACACTGAAGCTTTCTTT; CDR3aa: CASTLGPVNTEAFF
j_gene: TRBJ2-7; v_gene: TRBV2; abundance: -; d_gene: TRBD1; CDR3nt: TGTGCCAGTTCCGGGACAGGGGGCTACGAGCAGTACTTC; CDR3aa: CASSGTGGYEQYF
j_gene: TRBJ1-1; v_gene: TRBV6-4; abundance: -; d_gene: TRBD1; CDR3nt: TGTGCCAGGGACAGGGGGAACACTGAAGCTTTCTTT; CDR3aa: CARDRGNTEAFF
j_gene: TRBJ2-1; v_gene: TRBV3-1/TRBV3-2; abundance: -; d_gene: TRBD2; CDR3nt: TGTGCCAGCAGCCAAGCGGGAGCGGGGGTTGGGGAGCAGTTCTTC; CDR3aa: CASSQAGAGVGEQFF
j_gene: TRBJ1-2; v_gene: TRBV6-2/TRBV6-3; abundance: -; d_gene: TRBD1; CDR3nt: TGTGCCAGCAGTTATCGTCCCAGGGGGCTCTATGGCTACACCTTC; CDR3aa: CASSYRPRGLYGYTF
j_gene: TRBJ2-1; v_gene: TRBV11-2; abundance: -; d_gene: -; CDR3nt: TGTGCCAGCAGGCCCCAGGGGCCCAATGAGCAGTTCTTC; CDR3aa: CASRPQGPNEQFF
j_gene: TRBJ1-1; v_gene: TRBV6-6; abundance: few; d_gene: -; CDR3nt: TGTGCCAGCACTACAGTCGAGAAAGATGAAGCTTTCTTT; CDR3aa: CASTTVEKDEAFF
j_gene: TRBJ2-1; v_gene: TRBV27; abundance: many; d_gene: TRBD2; CDR3nt: TGTGCCAGCAGTTTATCTATACTAGCGGGAGCACTAGGGAGGAATGAGCAGTTCTTC; CDR3aa: CASSLSILAGALGRNEQFF
j_gene: TRBJ1-4; v_gene: TRBV4-1; abundance: -; d_gene: -; CDR3nt: TGCGCCAGCAGCCAAGTTAGGGGGAATGAAAAACTGTTTTTT; CDR3aa: CASSQVRGNEKLFF
j_gene: TRBJ1-3; v_gene: TRBV19; abundance: few; d_gene: TRBD1; CDR3nt: TGTGCCAGTCTTGGACAGGGAAGAAACACCATATATTTT; CDR3aa: CASLGQGRNTIYF
j_gene: TRBJ1-2; v_gene: TRBV28; abundance: -; d_gene: TRBD1; CDR3nt: TGTGCCAGCAGTTTAACCCCCGGACAGGGACATGGCTACACCTTC; CDR3aa: CASSLTPGQGHGYTF
j_gene: TRBJ2-7; v_gene: TRBV7-6; abundance: few; d_gene: TRBD2; CDR3nt: TGTGCCAGCAGCCCGGGTGGAGCGGGAGGTACTTTAGGGGAGCAGTACTTC; CDR3aa: CASSPGGAGGTLGEQYF
j_gene: TRBJ2-2; v_gene: TRBV29-1; abundance: -; d_gene: -; CDR3nt: TGCAGCGTTAGGACAACCACGGACGGGGAGCTGTTTTTT; CDR3aa: CSVRTTTDGELFF
j_gene: TRBJ2-7; v_gene: TRBV18; abundance: -; d_gene: -; CDR3nt: TGTGCCAGCTCACCCGGGAACTCCTACGAGCAGTACTTC; CDR3aa: CASSPGNSYEQYF
j_gene: TRBJ2-2; v_gene: TRBV7-3; abundance: -; d_gene: TRBD2; CDR3nt: TGTGCCAGCAGCCCTATGAGCGGACTAGCCTCTTTTGGGGAGCTGTTTTTT; CDR3aa: CASSPMSGLASFGELFF
j_gene: TRBJ2-2; v_gene: TRBV19; abundance: -; d_gene: TRBD1; CDR3nt: TGTGCCAGTAGTGCGGACAGGGGGCTTTTCACCGGGGAGCTGTTTTTT; CDR3aa: CASSADRGLFTGELFF
j_gene: TRBJ1-1; v_gene: TRBV7-9; abundance: -; d_gene: -; CDR3nt: TGTGCCAGCACCGAAGGGGACTCAACCGAAGCTTTCTTT; CDR3aa: CASTEGDSTEAFF
j_gene: TRBJ2-6; v_gene: TRBV18; abundance: -; d_gene: -; CDR3nt: TGTGCCAGCTCGCCCGAGGGTAGTGCTGGGGCCAACGTCCTGACTTTC; CDR3aa: CASSPEGSAGANVLTF
j_gene: TRBJ2-1; v_gene: TRBV10-1; abundance: -; d_gene: TRBD2; CDR3nt: TGCGCCAGCAGTCCTTCAGCGGGAGCCTACAATGAGCAGTTCTTC; CDR3aa: CASSPSAGAYNEQFF
j_gene: TRBJ2-1; v_gene: TRBV6-5; abundance: -; d_gene: TRBD2; CDR3nt: TGTGCCAGCAGTTCGGGACTAGTCAATGAGCAGTTCTTC; CDR3aa: CASSSGLVNEQFF
j_gene: TRBJ1-1; v_gene: TRBV7-6; abundance: -; d_gene: TRBD1; CDR3nt: TGTGCCAGCAGCCCCGGACAGGGGAACAGTCGGACTGAAGCTTTCTTT; CDR3aa: CASSPGQGNSRTEAFF
j_gene: TRBJ2-1; v_gene: TRBV6-4; abundance: -; d_gene: TRBD2; CDR3nt: TGTGCCAGCAGTGTGGGCGGGAGGGCCTCAGAGCAGTTCTTC; CDR3aa: CASSVGGRASEQFF
j_gene: TRBJ2-7; v_gene: TRBV11-2; abundance: -; d_gene: TRBD2; CDR3nt: TGTGCCAGCAGCTTAGGGACTAGCGCGTACTACGAGCAGTACTTC; CDR3aa: CASSLGTSAYYEQYF
j_gene: TRBJ1-2; v_gene: TRBV28; abundance: -; d_gene: -; CDR3nt: TGTGCCAGCAGTTTAACTGGGGGGATCTATGGCTACACCTTC; CDR3aa: CASSLTGGIYGYTF
j_gene: TRBJ1-6; v_gene: TRBV7-9; abundance: -; d_gene: TRBD1; CDR3nt: TGTGCCAGCAGCTTCCAAAGACAGGGGAATTCACCCCTCCACTTT; CDR3aa: CASSFQRQGNSPLHF
j_gene: TRBJ2-5; v_gene: TRBV21-1; abundance: -; d_gene: -; CDR3nt: TGTGCCAGCAGCAAAGGCCCCCCTCCCCCGGCGGGACAAGAGACCCAGTACTTC; CDR3aa: CASSKGPPPPAGQETQYF
j_gene: TRBJ2-3; v_gene: TRBV7-2; abundance: -; d_gene: TRBD2; CDR3nt: TGTGCCAGCAGCTTTGGACTAGCGGGAGGCACGCAGTATTTT; CDR3aa: CASSFGLAGGTQYF
j_gene: TRBJ1-1; v_gene: TRBV28; abundance: -; d_gene: -; CDR3nt: TGTGCCAGCAGTTTACCCCGCCCTGGAGGGAACACTGAAGCTTTCTTT; CDR3aa: CASSLPRPGGNTEAFF
j_gene: TRBJ2-7; v_gene: TRBV27; abundance: -; d_gene: TRBD2; CDR3nt: TGTGCCAGCAGTTATTCTAGCGGGAGGTACGAGCAGTACTTC; CDR3aa: CASSYSSGRYEQYF
j_gene: TRBJ2-1; v_gene: TRBV5-1; abundance: -; d_gene: -; CDR3nt: TGCGCCAGCAGCCAAAGCGGAGGCTCCTACAATGAGCAGTTCTTC; CDR3aa: CASSQSGGSYNEQFF
j_gene: TRBJ2-7; v_gene: TRBV27; abundance: -; d_gene: TRBD2; CDR3nt: TGTGCCAGCACCCGGGCCGGGACTAGAAATCAGTACTTC; CDR3aa: CASTRAGTRNQYF
j_gene: TRBJ2-2; v_gene: TRBV7-2; abundance: -; d_gene: TRBD2; CDR3nt: TGTGCCAGCAGCTTAGCCTTTCTAGCGGGAGACACCGGGGAGCTGTTTTTT; CDR3aa: CASSLAFLAGDTGELFF
j_gene: TRBJ2-1; v_gene: TRBV24-1; abundance: -; d_gene: -; CDR3nt: TGTGCCACCAGTGGGTCGGGGGGCTTACGGGATGAGCAGTTCTTC; CDR3aa: CATSGSGGLRDEQFF
j_gene: TRBJ1-3; v_gene: TRBV9; abundance: -; d_gene: -; CDR3nt: TGTGCCAGCAGCCCCCAAGGGGTAGCTGGAAACACCATATATTTT; CDR3aa: CASSPQGVAGNTIYF